This is a list of T cell receptor beta chains from one sample in a study of T cell responses to AZD1222 COVID-19 vaccine. The data were produced by immunoSEQ multiplex PCR, yet TCRdb's version contains in-frame clones alone and is incomplete. The table has some 120,000 clones, roughly nine tenths seen once. The sequencing used peripheral blood, collected on day 0 of AZD1222 vaccination. These receptors were collected from an adult in good health. CDR3s include the opening cysteine and the closing phenylalanine or tryptophan. The D gene is left open where the match is weak. Clone size, where shown, is once, few, many, or a class for clones that have expanded.

TRBV4-1	TRBJ2-2	TRBD1	15	NA	CASSFRQGRTGELFF	TGCGCCAGCAGCTTCCGACAGGGCCGAACCGGGGAGCTGTTTTTT
TRBV21-1	TRBJ2-7	NA	14	NA	CASSKGGEIYEQYF	TGTGCCAGCAGCAAGGGGGGGGAGATCTACGAGCAGTACTTC
TRBV6-1	TRBJ1-6	NA	16	few	CASSEAQGRPSSPLHF	TGTGCCAGCAGTGAAGCTCAGGGACGTCCAAGTTCACCCCTCCACTTT
TRBV2	TRBJ1-5	TRBD1	15	NA	CASSAEGQGAQPQHF	TGTGCCAGCAGCGCTGAGGGGCAGGGGGCTCAGCCCCAGCATTTT
TRBV7-9	TRBJ2-1	NA	13	NA	CASSLGSYNEQFF	TGTGCCAGCAGCTTAGGCTCCTACAATGAGCAGTTCTTC
TRBV5-6	TRBJ1-3	NA	12	NA	CASSLAQNTIYF	TGTGCCAGCAGCTTGGCTCAGAACACCATATATTTT
TRBV10-3	TRBJ2-2	NA	17	NA	CAISEASEKAMGGELFF	TGTGCCATCAGTGAGGCTAGCGAGAAAGCCATGGGCGGGGAGCTGTTTTTT
TRBV10-1	TRBJ2-1	TRBD1	14	NA	CAVANRGPYNEQFF	TGCGCCGTCGCCAACAGGGGGCCCTACAATGAGCAGTTCTTC
TRBV19	TRBJ1-2	NA	16	NA	CASSIPAGSRGYGYTF	TGTGCCAGTAGTATCCCCGCAGGGTCTAGGGGCTATGGCTACACCTTC
TRBV20-1	TRBJ1-2	NA	11	NA	CRTGTSHGYTF	TGCAGGACCGGGACATCACATGGCTACACCTTC
TRBV7-3	TRBJ2-1	TRBD2	17	NA	CASSLGASGRAVDEQFF	TGTGCCAGCAGCTTAGGGGCTAGCGGGAGGGCGGTGGATGAGCAGTTCTTC
TRBV6-6	TRBJ1-2	NA	13	NA	CASSSGSNYGYTF	TGTGCCAGCAGTTCCGGGAGCAACTATGGCTACACCTTC
TRBV4-2	TRBJ2-5	TRBD2	17	NA	CASSQEASGRLGETQYF	TGTGCCAGCAGCCAAGAGGCTAGCGGGAGATTGGGAGAGACCCAGTACTTC
TRBV9	TRBJ1-3	NA	15	NA	CASSVGQFSGNTIYF	TGTGCCAGCAGCGTCGGACAGTTCTCTGGAAACACCATATATTTT
TRBV12-5	TRBJ1-5	NA	15	NA	CASGLGQGPNQPQHF	TGTGCTAGTGGTCTTGGGCAGGGGCCTAATCAGCCCCAGCATTTT
TRBV10-3	TRBJ2-3	TRBD2	14	NA	CAISQLAGETTQYF	TGTGCCATCAGTCAACTAGCGGGAGAAACTACGCAGTATTTT
TRBV30	TRBJ1-2	TRBD1	13	NA	CAFLGQGLDGYTF	TGTGCCTTCTTGGGACAGGGGCTGGATGGCTACACCTTC
TRBV5-1	TRBJ2-5	TRBD2	15	NA	CASSLEWGGAETQYF	TGCGCCAGCAGCTTGGAATGGGGGGGAGCAGAGACCCAGTACTTC
TRBV27	TRBJ1-5	NA	13	NA	CASSPQGYQPQHF	TGTGCCAGCAGTCCCCAAGGGTATCAGCCCCAGCATTTT
TRBV14	TRBJ1-1	TRBD1	12	NA	CASSPGGQKAFF	TGTGCCAGCAGCCCCGGGGGACAGAAAGCTTTCTTT
TRBV7-2	TRBJ1-5	TRBD1	15	NA	CASSRGTGANQPQHF	TGTGCCAGCAGCCGTGGGACAGGCGCTAATCAGCCCCAGCATTTT
TRBV29-1	TRBJ2-3	TRBD2	16	once	CSAGTSGVPSTDTQYF	TGCAGCGCTGGGACTAGCGGGGTCCCTAGCACAGATACGCAGTATTTT
TRBV5-1	TRBJ1-4	NA	13	NA	CASSLAPQEKLFF	TGCGCCAGCAGCTTGGCCCCCCAGGAAAAACTGTTTTTT
TRBV7-6	TRBJ2-5	TRBD2	14	NA	CASSLVGGVETQYF	TGTGCCAGCAGCTTAGTGGGGGGGGTCGAGACCCAGTACTTC
TRBV10-3	TRBJ1-1	NA	14	NA	CAVPLGPSNTEAFF	TGTGCCGTCCCGCTTGGACCATCGAACACTGAAGCTTTCTTT
TRBV2	TRBJ2-5	NA	17	NA	CASSESPTGVFQETQYF	TGTGCCAGCAGTGAATCCCCTACGGGTGTCTTTCAAGAGACCCAGTACTTC
TRBV18	TRBJ1-2	NA	14	NA	CASSPPGQDYGYTF	TGTGCCAGCTCACCACCGGGCCAGGACTATGGCTACACCTTC
TRBV27	TRBJ2-5	NA	16	NA	CASSLFRGPPQETQYF	TGTGCCAGCAGTTTATTTAGAGGGCCTCCTCAAGAGACCCAGTACTTC
TRBV29-1	TRBJ2-1	NA	12	NA	CSADRSYNEQFF	TGCAGCGCCGACAGATCCTACAATGAGCAGTTCTTC
TRBV6-2/TRBV6-3	TRBJ1-5	NA	12	once	CASSPRDWPQHF	TGTGCCAGCAGCCCGCGGGATTGGCCCCAGCATTTT
TRBV5-1	TRBJ1-6	NA	15	NA	CASSSTATYNSPLHF	TGCGCCAGCAGCTCTACAGCGACCTATAATTCACCCCTCCACTTT
TRBV5-1	TRBJ1-4	NA	15	NA	CASNSGVQGREKLFF	TGCGCCAGCAACTCGGGGGTACAGGGCCGGGAAAAACTGTTTTTT
TRBV7-8	TRBJ2-5	NA	15	NA	CASSPWEGARETQYF	TGTGCCAGCAGCCCCTGGGAGGGGGCACGGGAGACCCAGTACTTC
TRBV6-5	TRBJ2-5	TRBD2	14	NA	CASMGWAGEETQYF	TGTGCCAGCATGGGGTGGGCGGGGGAAGAGACCCAGTACTTC
TRBV24-1	TRBJ2-5	TRBD2	16	NA	CATSDWGRGVEETQYF	TGTGCCACCAGTGATTGGGGGCGGGGGGTCGAAGAGACCCAGTACTTC
TRBV19	TRBJ1-6	NA	14	NA	CASSTGAFHSPLHF	TGTGCCAGTAGCACCGGGGCATTTCATTCACCCCTCCACTTT
TRBV5-1	TRBJ2-7	TRBD2	18	NA	CASSSGLAGGPSSYEQYF	TGCGCCAGCAGCTCCGGACTAGCGGGAGGGCCGAGCTCCTACGAGCAGTACTTC
TRBV5-4	TRBJ1-3	NA	14	NA	CASSLHSSGNTIYF	TGTGCCAGCAGCTTGCACAGCTCTGGAAACACCATATATTTT
TRBV7-3	TRBJ2-7	TRBD2	14	NA	CASSMGLADYEQYF	TGTGCCAGCAGCATGGGACTAGCAGACTACGAGCAGTACTTC
TRBV10-1	TRBJ2-7	NA	13	NA	CASSGSAAYEQYF	TGCGCCAGCAGTGGATCGGCGGCCTACGAGCAGTACTTC
TRBV3-1/TRBV3-2	TRBJ2-3	TRBD1	17	NA	CASSLDRGNQLTDTQYF	TGTGCCAGCAGCCTCGACAGGGGCAACCAACTCACAGATACGCAGTATTTT
TRBV19	TRBJ1-5	NA	14	NA	CASSGLGGGQPQHF	TGTGCCAGTAGTGGCCTTGGGGGGGGTCAGCCCCAGCATTTT
TRBV5-1	TRBJ1-4	TRBD1	14	NA	CASRTDRGLEKLFF	TGCGCCAGCAGGACTGACAGGGGGCTCGAAAAACTGTTTTTT
TRBV5-1	TRBJ2-1	TRBD1	15	NA	CASSLGDSAYNEQFF	TGCGCCAGCAGCTTAGGGGACAGCGCCTACAATGAGCAGTTCTTC
TRBV6-1	TRBJ2-5	NA	13	NA	CASSQQVQETQYF	TGTGCCAGCAGTCAACAGGTACAAGAGACCCAGTACTTC
TRBV19	TRBJ1-2	NA	13	NA	CASTGGGNYGYTF	TGTGCCAGTACAGGAGGGGGTAACTATGGCTACACCTTC
TRBV19	TRBJ2-3	NA	16	NA	CASSIEGLGDTDTQYF	TGTGCCAGTAGTATAGAAGGTTTAGGGGACACAGATACGCAGTATTTT
TRBV6-2/TRBV6-3	TRBJ2-1	TRBD2	17	NA	CASSRRLAGVAYNEQFF	TGTGCCAGCAGCCGTCGACTAGCGGGAGTCGCCTACAATGAGCAGTTCTTC
TRBV5-1	TRBJ2-7	TRBD1	14	once	CASSLGDRAREQYF	TGCGCCAGCAGCTTGGGGGACAGGGCGAGGGAGCAGTACTTC
TRBV5-4	TRBJ1-4	TRBD1	16	NA	CASSRGAGQGIEKLFF	TGTGCCAGCAGCCGGGGCGCGGGACAGGGGATTGAAAAACTGTTTTTT
TRBV7-9	TRBJ1-4	NA	14	NA	CASSSTWGLEKLFF	TGTGCCAGCAGCTCTACGTGGGGGTTAGAAAAACTGTTTTTT
TRBV5-1	TRBJ2-2	TRBD1	15	NA	CASSPRTGNTGELFF	TGCGCCAGCAGCCCCAGGACAGGTAACACCGGGGAGCTGTTTTTT
TRBV7-9	TRBJ2-3	NA	12	once	CAITPGVDTQYF	TGTGCCATTACCCCCGGGGTTGATACGCAGTATTTT
TRBV3-1/TRBV3-2	TRBJ2-7	NA	13	NA	CASSKGSTYEQYF	TGTGCCAGCAGCAAGGGGTCTACCTACGAGCAGTACTTC
TRBV9	TRBJ1-3	NA	14	NA	CASQPGGTGNTIYF	TGTGCCAGCCAACCCGGCGGGACTGGAAACACCATATATTTT
TRBV4-2	TRBJ1-2	NA	14	NA	CASSQPDSNYGYTF	TGTGCCAGCAGCCAGCCGGACAGTAACTATGGCTACACCTTC
TRBV7-9	TRBJ2-5	NA	17	NA	CASSLGSRISPIETQYF	TGTGCCAGCAGCCTGGGAAGCCGAATCTCACCAATTGAGACCCAGTACTTC
TRBV28	TRBJ1-1	NA	14	few	CASSPGGLRTEAFF	TGTGCCAGCAGTCCGGGAGGTCTTAGGACTGAAGCTTTCTTT
TRBV5-4	TRBJ1-3	TRBD1	14	NA	CASSPGQYGNTIYF	TGTGCCAGCAGCCCGGGACAGTATGGAAACACCATATATTTT